The 26 T cell receptor beta chains below come from one sample, sequenced in a study of T cell clones after liver transplantation. Using immunoSEQ multiplex PCR, the repertoire was profiled, and TCRdb retains in-frame clones only, with some absent. The profile shows roughly 74,000 clones, 75% to 90% of them singletons. The sequences come from CD4+ T cells from blood, collected before liver transplant. The receptors come from a human donor who received a liver transplant.

DNA of the CDR3: TGTGCCAGCAGCTTCAATGGAAACACCATATATTTT. Its protein product is CASSFNGNTIYF. The chain uses TRBV7-9 and TRBJ1-3; no reliable D call. The germline V gene encodes CDR1 SEHNR and CDR2 FQNEAQ (reference sequence). V was pared by 3 bases and J by 3 bases, with 3 bases between. The CDR3 extends over 12 amino acids.

The J gene is TRBJ1-1, the V gene TRBV7-3; unclear D gene. The CDR3 extends over 13 amino acids. V gave up 5 bases and J gave up 1 base, with 8 bases separating them. Germline assignment: CDR1 SGHTA and CDR2 FQGTGA. CDR3 DNA sequence: TGTGCCAGCAGCCCAGGAGCGAACACTGAAGCTTTCTTT. Translation gives CASSPGANTEAFF.

The chain uses TRBV28 and TRBJ2-6; weak D call: TRBD1 (8 bases). The CDR3 runs 15 residues. The germline V gene encodes CDR1 MDHEN and CDR2 SYDVKM. Trimming removed 6 bases from V and 8 bases from J, with 17 bases in between. CDR3 sequence reads: CASSPGGTGPNVLTF. In DNA, the CDR3 is TGTGCCAGCAGCCCCGGGGGGACAGGTCCCAACGTCCTGACTTTC. The entire variable domain, with the rest obtained from reference TRBV28 and TRBJ2-6, is as follows: DVKVTQSSRYLVKRTGEKVFLECVQDMDHENMFWYRQDPGLGLRLIYFSYDVKMKEKGDIPEGYSVSREKKERFSLILESASTNQTSMYLCASSPGGTGPNVLTFGAGSRLTVL.

V gene TRBV2 combines with J gene TRBJ1-5; weak D call: TRBD1 (5 bases). Trimming removed 2 bases from V and 2 bases from J, with 13 bases in between. This CDR3 is built from 16 residues. Germline V gene sequence: CDR1 SNHLY, CDR2 FYNNEI. CDR3: CASSETGGEGNQPQHF. The CDR3 DNA reads TGTGCCAGCAGTGAAACCGGGGGAGAAGGCAATCAGCCCCAGCATTTT.

CDR3: CASSWGTGYEQYF. The CDR3 nucleotides are TGTGCCAGCAGCTGGGGGACAGGCTACGAGCAGTACTTC. This chain uses TRBV5-6 with TRBJ2-7; 8 nucleotides agree with TRBD1. Germline assignment: CDR1 SGHDT and CDR2 YYEEEE. After removal of 3 bases from V and 3 bases from J, the junction contained 2 bases not matched to a gene. CDR3 length equals 13 residues. Together with reference TRBV5-6 and TRBJ2-7, the CDR3 gives the full variable domain: DAGVTQSPTHLIKTRGQQVTLRCSPKSGHDTVSWYQQALGQGPQFIFQYYEEEERQRGNFPDRFSGHQFPNYSSELNVNALLLGDSALYLCASSWGTGYEQYFGPGTRLTVT.

This clone was observed a single time. This sequence joins TRBV5-4 and TRBJ1-2; the match to TRBD1 covers 8 bases. Trimming cost V 1 base and J 6 bases; bases outside gene matches: 8. The CDR3 extends over 15 amino acids. Germline values: CDR1 SGHNT, CDR2 YYREEE (reference sequence). The chain's CDR3 is CASSLRTGGKDGYTF. DNA for the CDR3: TGTGCCAGCAGCTTGAGAACAGGGGGTAAAGATGGCTACACCTTC. The whole variable domain, filled in from reference TRBV5-4 and TRBJ1-2, reads ETGVTQSPTHLIKTRGQQVTLRCSSQSGHNTVSWYQQALGQGPQFIFQYYREEENGRGNFPPRFSGLQFPNYSSELNVNALELDDSALYLCASSLRTGGKDGYTFGSGTRLTVV.

Regarding this clone: The same CDR3 also results from other DNA sequences found in this sample. The chain employs TRBV5-1 and TRBJ1-4, with a tentative D call TRBD1 (6 bases). V was shortened by 4 bases and J by 3 bases, with 10 bases between the two germline ends. This CDR3 has 14 residues. Germline CDR1 SGHRS, CDR2 YFSETQ. The CDR3 loop reads CASSPGQPNEKLFF. The CDR3 nucleotides read TGCGCCAGCAGCCCTGGACAGCCTAATGAAAAACTGTTTTTT. The complete variable domain, with remaining parts taken from reference TRBV5-1 and TRBJ1-4, reads KAGVTQTPRYLIKTRGQQVTLSCSPISGHRSVSWYQQTPGQGLQFLFEYFSETQRNKGNFPGRFSGRQFSNSRSEMNVSTLELGDSALYLCASSPGQPNEKLFFGSGTQLSVL.

The gene calls are TRBV2 and TRBJ2-7; possibly TRBD1 for D (5 bases). The ends were cut back, 0 bases at V and 2 bases at J, with 17 bases in the middle. CDR3 length: 17 residues. Germline lookup yields CDR1 SNHLY and CDR2 FYNNEI. The CDR3 DNA sequence: TGTGCCAGCAGTGAAGCTAAATTGGCCAGGGCGGCCTACGAGCAGTACTTC. It yields the protein CASSEAKLARAAYEQYF.

The gene calls are TRBV7-6 and TRBJ2-7, with 9 bases lining up with TRBD2. Germline V lookup: CDR1 SGHVS, CDR2 FNYEAQ. This CDR3 has 16 amino acids. After removal of 1 base from V and 6 bases from J, the junction contained 10 bases not matched to a gene. The CDR3 sequence: CASSLGVAGARGEQYF. The CDR3 nucleotides read TGTGCCAGCAGCTTAGGGGTAGCGGGAGCTCGGGGCGAGCAGTACTTC.

Notes on this clone: Other DNA sequences in the sample encode the same CDR3. This chain links TRBV15 with TRBJ2-2; D is tentatively TRBD1 or TRBD2 (5 bases each). V lost 4 bases to trimming and J lost 1 base, with 7 bases between them. CDR3 length: 14 amino acids. Germline CDR1 reads LNHNV; CDR2 reads YYDKDF (reference sequence). CDR3 in amino acids: CATSIGGNTGELFF. CDR3 DNA: TGTGCCACCAGCATTGGGGGGAACACCGGGGAGCTGTTTTTT. Based on the CDR3 plus reference TRBV15 and TRBJ2-2, the full variable domain is DAMVIQNPRYQVTQFGKPVTLSCSQTLNHNVMYWYQQKSSQAPKLLFHYYDKDFNNEADTPDNFQSRRPNTSFCFLDIRSPGLGDTAMYLCATSIGGNTGELFFGEGSRLTVL.

The chain couples TRBV28 to TRBJ2-4; D is perhaps TRBD2 (6 bases). CDR1 is MDHEN, CDR2 SYDVKM, per germline. V dropped 6 bases and J dropped 5 bases, with 14 bases sitting between them. This CDR3 region has 14 residues. CDR3 residues: CASRRGTVQNIQYF. The CDR3 region has the DNA TGTGCCAGCAGACGGGGGACCGTCCAAAACATTCAGTACTTC.

This chain links TRBV18 with TRBJ1-1; the D gene is possibly TRBD1 (5 bases). V was trimmed by 3 bases and J by 7 bases, leaving 12 bases between them. The germline V gene encodes CDR1 KGHSH and CDR2 LQKENI. The CDR3 loop spans 13 amino acids. The CDR3 spells CASSPTAQGEAFF. CDR3 coding DNA: TGTGCCAGCTCACCCACGGCCCAGGGTGAAGCTTTCTTT.

The V call is TRBV28, the J call TRBJ2-3; no firm D call. The CDR3 length is 18 residues. V was cut by 2 bases and J by 0 bases, with 18 bases left in between. Germline CDR1 MDHEN, CDR2 SYDVKM. CDR3 in amino acids: CASSLVGVAHSSTDTQYF. The CDR3 region has the DNA TGTGCCAGCAGTTTAGTCGGTGTGGCCCACTCTAGCACAGATACGCAGTATTTT.

Written as DNA, the CDR3 is TGTGCCAGCAGCCAAGTTAGGGGGTTTGTAAATGAGCAGTTCTTC. Translation: CASSQVRGFVNEQFF. The J gene is TRBJ2-1, the V gene TRBV14; D perhaps matches TRBD1 (6 bases). Per germline, CDR1 SGHDN and CDR2 FVKESK. V was trimmed by 1 base and J by 7 bases, leaving 14 bases between them. CDR3 size: 15 residues.

The chain is built from TRBV7-6 and TRBJ2-7; no clear D gene. Trimming removed 4 bases from V and 2 bases from J, with 12 bases in between. Germline CDR1 SGHVS, CDR2 FNYEAQ. The length of the CDR3 is 14 residues. For the CDR3, the DNA is TGTGCCAGCAGCTCGGACCCCGTCCCCTACGAGCAGTACTTC. It is translated as CASSSDPVPYEQYF. Together with reference TRBV7-6 and TRBJ2-7, the CDR3 gives the full variable domain: GAGVSQSPRYKVTKRGQDVALRCDPISGHVSLYWYRQALGQGPEFLTYFNYEAQQDKSGLPNDRFSAERPEGSISTLTIQRTEQRDSAMYRCASSSDPVPYEQYFGPGTRLTVT.

This clone is medium-sized (0.01 to 0.1%). CDR3 protein: CASSEGNRGSYGYTF. The CDR3 DNA reads as TGTGCCAGCAGTGAAGGGAACAGGGGGTCTTATGGCTACACCTTC. The genes are TRBV25-1 and TRBJ1-2, with 8 bases fitting TRBD1. Germline lookup yields CDR1 MGHDK and CDR2 SYGVNS. V shed 2 bases, J shed 5 bases, and the junction held 7 bases outside the gene matches. The CDR3 consists of 15 residues.

V usage is TRBV11-1 and J usage is TRBJ2-5; TRBD1 matches at 8 bases. The J segment lost 3 bases and the V segment lost 4 bases, leaving 7 bases of the junction unmatched. In germline, CDR1 is SGHAT, CDR2 FQDESV (reference sequence). CDR3 size: 15 residues. The CDR3 protein is CASSWGPTGEETQYF. The CDR3 DNA follows: TGTGCCAGCAGCTGGGGACCGACAGGGGAAGAGACCCAGTACTTC.

J is TRBJ2-7 and V is TRBV28, with TRBD1 identical over 8 bases. The junction had 6 bases not matched to a gene; V was cut back by 6 bases and J by 5 bases. Germline loops: CDR1 MDHEN, CDR2 SYDVKM. The CDR3 totals 13 residues. The CDR3 region has the DNA TGTGCCAGCAGGCGGACAGGGTCCCACGAGCAGTACTTC. This encodes CASRRTGSHEQYF.

This chain links TRBV7-9 with TRBJ1-5; D not resolved. The germline gives CDR1 SEHNR, CDR2 FQNEAQ (reference sequence). The ends were cut back, 5 bases at V and 2 bases at J, with 13 bases in the middle. This CDR3 has 15 residues. CDR3 sequence: CASSLRVFGNQPQHF. The CDR3 DNA is TGTGCCAGCAGCCTCCGGGTTTTCGGCAATCAGCCCCAGCATTTT. Drawing the rest from reference TRBV7-9 and TRBJ1-5, the complete variable domain is DTGVSQNPRHKITKRGQNVTFRCDPISEHNRLYWYRQTLGQGPEFLTYFQNEAQLEKSRLLSDRFSAERPKGSFSTLEIQRTEQGDSAMYLCASSLRVFGNQPQHFGDGTRLSIL.

The chain links TRBV5-1 to TRBJ1-4; 11 bases map to TRBD1. Germline-derived CDR1 and CDR2 are SGHRS and YFSETQ. The length of the CDR3 is 18 residues. V shed 0 bases, J shed 0 bases, and the junction held 4 bases outside the gene matches. This CDR3 reads CASSLGTGGDATNEKLFF. Written as DNA, the CDR3 is TGCGCCAGCAGCTTGGGGACAGGGGGCGATGCAACTAATGAAAAACTGTTTTTT.

This chain links TRBV5-1 with TRBJ1-2, with a possible D match to TRBD1 (5 bases). Germline CDR1 SGHRS, CDR2 YFSETQ. The germline V and J ends were trimmed by 3 bases and 6 bases, with 15 bases remaining between them. This CDR3 comprises 14 residues. The CDR3 reads CASSSSGTSDGYTF. The CDR3 bases are TGCGCCAGCAGCTCTTCCGGGACCTCGGATGGCTACACCTTC.

The chain links TRBV18 to TRBJ1-1, with TRBD1 as a possible D gene (5 bases). With 3 bases removed from V and 3 bases from J, the gap between germline ends came to 11 bases. CDR1 is KGHSH and CDR2 is LQKENI in the germline V gene. The CDR3 covers 14 residues. The CDR3 sequence: CASSPSGPYTEAFF. Written as DNA, the CDR3 is TGTGCCAGCTCACCGTCAGGGCCCTACACTGAAGCTTTCTTT. Filled out from reference TRBV18 and TRBJ1-1, the complete variable domain reads NAGVMQNPRHLVRRRGQEARLRCSPMKGHSHVYWYRQLPEEGLKFMVYLQKENIIDESGMPKERFSAEFPKEGPSILRIQQVVRGDSAAYFCASSPSGPYTEAFFGQGTRLTVV.

The rearrangement joins TRBV7-9 to TRBJ1-2, with TRBD1 identical over 9 bases. With 1 base clipped from V and 3 bases from J, the junction kept 6 bases outside the gene matches. The CDR3 has 16 amino acids. The germline gives CDR1 SEHNR, CDR2 FQNEAQ (reference sequence). The CDR3 DNA sequence: TGTGCCAGCAGCTTAGGGCCGGGACAGGGATACTATGGCTACACCTTC. This translates into CASSLGPGQGYYGYTF.

The rearrangement uses TRBV29-1 and TRBJ1-1, with 7 bases lining up with TRBD1. Germline assignment: CDR1 SQVTM and CDR2 ANQGSEA. This CDR3 is 13 amino acids long. With 7 bases clipped from V and 1 base from J, the junction kept 6 bases outside the gene matches. CDR3 DNA: TGCAGCGCCGCACAGGGGACGAACACTGAAGCTTTCTTT. Translating it yields CSAAQGTNTEAFF. Using reference TRBV29-1 and TRBJ1-1 for the parts outside the CDR3, the full variable domain is SAVISQKPSRDICQRGTSLTIQCQVDSQVTMMFWYRQQPGQSLTLIATANQGSEATYESGFVIDKFPISRPNLTFSTLTVSNMSPEDSSIYLCSAAQGTNTEAFFGQGTRLTVV.

The chain combines TRBV6-1 with TRBJ1-1, with D perhaps matching TRBD1 (6 bases). Trimming stripped 8 bases from V and 5 bases from J, with 12 bases between. The CDR3 has 12 amino acids. The germline CDR1 and CDR2 sequences are MNHNS and SASEGT. The CDR3 spells CASSRGWTEAFF. The DNA for the CDR3 is TGTGCCAGCTCGAGGGGGTGGACTGAAGCTTTCTTT.

The genes are TRBV5-1 and TRBJ1-1; TRBD1 aligns across 8 bases. The trim removed 0 bases at V and 2 bases at J, leaving 6 bases unmatched. The CDR3 contains 16 residues. Germline V gene sequence: CDR1 SGHRS, CDR2 YFSETQ. Here the CDR3 DNA reads TGCGCCAGCAGCTTGGACAGGGGGGCTTCAAACACTGAAGCTTTCTTT. Its translation: CASSLDRGASNTEAFF.